This T cell receptor beta chain appears in the sequencing data of a study of blood T cell repertoires in COVID-19. This study enrolled people aged roughly 18 to 90 from about 26 US geographic areas. Authors' processing steps: How many nucleated cells were present was estimated from reference gene primer amplification. The table came from immunoSEQ multiplex PCR; TCRdb's copy has only in-frame clones and leaves some out. V and J calls and clone size are given by that table; D and trimming were obtained from the DNA. Of hundreds of thousands of clones in the sample, approximately 83% were seen once. The germline CDR1 and CDR2 sequences are LGHNA and YNFKEQ. The V segment lost 2 bases and the J segment 4 bases; nucleotides outside the gene matches: 7. The CDR3 sequence is 15 residues long.

Sequenced sample: PBMCs or T cells enriched from blood (not recorded which). The chain combines TRBV4-2 with TRBJ1-2; 7 bases fit TRBD1. This sequence was found in a woman between 40 and 50 years old with acute COVID-19. CDR3 protein: CASSQTDRIGYGYTF. DNA for the CDR3: TGTGCCAGCAGCCAAACGGACAGGATCGGCTATGGCTACACCTTC.